The 29 T cell receptor beta chains presented below share a single source sample, sequenced in a study of OX40 agonist ivuxolimab in advanced cancers. The library was obtained by the immunoSEQ multiplex PCR assay. Drawn from immuneACCESS, this table holds only the in-frame rearrangements with V and J called that TCRdb kept. Clones are partly lost; checked studies trace under half to an unresolved V gene and leave the rest unexplained. The table for this sample lists around 60,000 clones; roughly 87% of them were counted only once. The ten biggest clones cover 15% to 20% of the sample. The sample here was CD4+ or CD8+ T cells sorted from blood, taken in a trial of the OX40 agonist ivuxolimab. The receptors here all came from an adult with an advanced solid tumor such as melanoma, head and neck, liver or kidney cancer.

Remarks on this clone: Lacking the conserved final phenylalanine or tryptophan, this CDR3 likely reflects a read error. This chain joins TRBV28 and TRBJ1-1; no reliable D call. Trimming stripped 5 bases from V and 5 bases from J, with 15 bases between. The CDR3 consists of 14 residues. Germline V CDR1 and CDR2: MDHEN, SYDVKM. In DNA, the CDR3 is TGTGCCAGCAGTCTCCTCGTGGCCCAGACTGAAGCTTTCCTT. Protein: CASSLLVAQTEAFL.

V usage is TRBV7-3 and J usage is TRBJ2-1; no clear D. The CDR3 is made up of 13 amino acids. Germline V lookup: CDR1 SGHTA, CDR2 FQGTGA. The V end was cut by 1 base, the J end by 6 bases, with 7 bases between. CDR3 loop: CASSLMIPNEQFF. CDR3 sequence (DNA): TGTGCCAGCAGCTTAATGATCCCCAATGAGCAGTTCTTC.

This clone has a single count. J is TRBJ2-2 and V is TRBV6-5; TRBD2 aligns across 14 bases. The V and J ends lost 6 bases and 6 bases, in that order; junction bases with no gene match: 3. The germline CDR1 and CDR2 sequences are MNHEY and SVGAGI. This CDR3 has 15 residues. CDR3 sequence (DNA): TGTGCCAGCAGCCCGGGACTAGCGGGAGCCGGGGAGCTGTTTTTT. This encodes CASSPGLAGAGELFF.

The chain combines TRBV7-2 with TRBJ2-3; weak D call: TRBD2 (6 bases). The CDR3 consists of 15 residues. Germline CDR1 and CDR2: SGHTA and FQGNSA. The V end was cut by 2 bases, the J end by 2 bases, with 11 bases between. CDR3 bases: TGTGCCAGCAGCTTATGGGGGGTTTCCACAGATACGCAGTATTTT. Its translation is CASSLWGVSTDTQYF.

The J gene is TRBJ1-1, the V gene TRBV5-1, with 7 positions matching TRBD1. CDR3 length: 13 amino acids. CDR1 is SGHRS and CDR2 is YFSETQ in the germline V gene. J gave up 1 base and V 5 bases, and 2 bases lay outside the gene matches. The CDR3: CASRQGPNTEAFF. CDR3 nucleotide sequence: TGCGCCAGCAGACAGGGGCCGAACACTGAAGCTTTCTTT.

The V call is TRBV5-3, the J call TRBJ1-1, with D possibly being TRBD1 (6 bases). TRBV5-3 is treated as an ORF (open reading frame) with a function not yet certain. This CDR3 contains 15 residues. The germline V and J ends were trimmed by 8 bases and 8 bases, with 25 bases remaining between them. CDR3 in DNA: TGTGCCAGCAGCGATATGACGACAGGATCGAAGGAAGCTTTCTTT. Protein: CASSDMTTGSKEAFF.

V gene TRBV7-1 combines with J gene TRBJ1-5; D is undetermined. TRBV7-1 is given ORF status, its function remaining uncertain. The V gene lost 4 bases and the J gene lost 5 bases, with 9 bases spanning the gap. This CDR3 has 13 amino acids. The CDR3 nucleotides read TGTGCCAGCAGCTTAGCCCACGATCAGCCCCAGCATTTT. Protein sequence: CASSLAHDQPQHF.

By share, this clone ranks as medium-sized (0.01 to 0.1%). The rearrangement uses TRBV19 and TRBJ2-5; 7 bases map to TRBD2. J gave up 2 bases and V 6 bases, and 9 bases lay outside the gene matches. From germline, CDR1 is LNHDA and CDR2 SQIVND (reference sequence). The CDR3 spans 15 residues. The CDR3 DNA sequence: TGTGCCAGTAGAGTAGCGGGCCGAGGACAAGAGACCCAGTACTTC. Translation: CASRVAGRGQETQYF. Variable domain in full (rest from reference TRBV19 and TRBJ2-5): DGGITQSPKYLFRKEGQNVTLSCEQNLNHDAMYWYRQDPGQGLRLIYYSQIVNDFQKGDIAEGYSVSREKKESFPLTVTSAQKNPTAFYLCASRVAGRGQETQYFGPGTRLLVL.

About this clone: An end of the junction does not agree with germline; a read error may underlie this. The chain uses TRBV28 and TRBJ1-1; D ambiguous. Germline V gene data show CDR1 as MDHEN and CDR2 as SYDVKM. The CDR3 is made up of 12 amino acids. This CDR3 is CANSLGYTEAFF. The DNA of the CDR3 is TGTGCCAACAGTTTGGGTTACACTGAAGCTTTCTTT.

This sequence joins TRBV5-1 and TRBJ2-7; TRBD1 agrees at 7 bases. The germline V gene encodes CDR1 SGHRS and CDR2 YFSETQ. V shed 2 bases and J 7 bases; nucleotides not matched to a gene: 15. The CDR3 has 16 amino acids. In nucleotides, the CDR3 is TGCGCCAGCAGCTTAGGGCTGACAGGGTTCATTAAGGAGCAGTACTTC. Translated: CASSLGLTGFIKEQYF. The complete variable domain, with remaining parts taken from reference TRBV5-1 and TRBJ2-7, reads KAGVTQTPRYLIKTRGQQVTLSCSPISGHRSVSWYQQTPGQGLQFLFEYFSETQRNKGNFPGRFSGRQFSNSRSEMNVSTLELGDSALYLCASSLGLTGFIKEQYFGPGTRLTVT.

V gene TRBV6-5 combines with J gene TRBJ2-7; D is uncertain. The CDR3 runs 13 residues. Germline V gives CDR1 MNHEY, CDR2 SVGAGI. Trimming cost V 2 bases and J 7 bases, with 12 bases left between them. CDR3 sequence: CASSYMGAGEQYF. CDR3 DNA sequence: TGTGCCAGCAGTTACATGGGTGCTGGGGAGCAGTACTTC.

The rearrangement links TRBV5-1 to TRBJ2-3; the match to TRBD1 covers 9 bases. Trimming removed 0 bases from V and 6 bases from J; junction bases left unmatched: 8. CDR1 is SGHRS and CDR2 is YFSETQ in the germline V gene. There are 16 residues in the CDR3. The CDR3 DNA is TGCGCCAGCAGCTTGGCCTTAACAGGGGGCCGGGATACGCAGTATTTT. This encodes CASSLALTGGRDTQYF.

The J gene is TRBJ2-7, the V gene TRBV7-2, with D possibly being TRBD1 or TRBD2 (6 bases each). CDR1 SGHTA and CDR2 FQGNSA come from the germline V gene. Trimming left V 5 bases short and J 6 bases short, with 17 bases between. The CDR3 is 14 residues long. For the CDR3, the DNA is TGTGCCAGCAGCACCGGACTACAGGGAGGCGAGCAGTACTTC. It translates to CASSTGLQGGEQYF. The whole variable domain, remainder taken from reference TRBV7-2 and TRBJ2-7, is GAGVSQSPSNKVTEKGKDVELRCDPISGHTALYWYRQSLGQGLEFLIYFQGNSAPDKSGLPSDRFSAERTGGSVSTLTIQRTQQEDSAVYLCASSTGLQGGEQYFGPGTRLTVT.

The rearrangement joins TRBV9 to TRBJ2-5, with TRBD1 matching 7 bases. The ends lost 0 bases at V and 5 bases at J; junction bases unmatched: 7. Germline lookup yields CDR1 SGDLS and CDR2 YYNGEE. There are 15 residues in the CDR3. The CDR3 nucleotides are TGTGCCAGCAGCGTAGTAGGGGGCGGTTGGGAGACCCAGTACTTC. It translates to CASSVVGGGWETQYF.

The chain has TRBV4-1 and TRBJ2-7, with 9 bases identical to TRBD2. The CDR3 is 16 amino acids. The J segment lost 3 bases and the V segment lost 0 bases, leaving 6 bases of the junction unmatched. CDR1 is MGHRA, CDR2 YSYEKL, per germline. The CDR3 loop reads CASSQDGGRAVYEQYF. CDR3 nucleotide sequence: TGCGCCAGCAGCCAAGATGGCGGGAGGGCCGTCTACGAGCAGTACTTC.

This rearrangement joins TRBV30 to TRBJ1-3; possible D gene TRBD1, 6 bases. Germline CDR1 GTSNPN, CDR2 SVGIG (reference sequence). The CDR3 contains 14 residues. V gave up 1 base and J gave up 2 bases, with 9 bases separating them. The chain's CDR3 is CAWSANRAGNTIYF. Written as DNA, the CDR3 is TGTGCCTGGAGTGCCAACAGGGCTGGAAACACCATATATTTT.

The V call is TRBV11-2, the J call TRBJ1-2; D is perhaps TRBD1 (5 bases). From germline, CDR1 is SGHAT and CDR2 FQNNGV. V lost 5 bases to trimming and J lost 3 bases, with 13 bases between them. This CDR3 contains 14 residues. CDR3 nucleotide sequence: TGTGCCAGCAGCCCCGAAGGGGCGTACTATGGCTACACCTTC. This codes for CASSPEGAYYGYTF.

The V call is TRBV2, the J call TRBJ2-1, with 8 bases matching TRBD2. CDR1 is SNHLY and CDR2 is FYNNEI in the germline V gene. This CDR3 contains 17 residues. V dropped 5 bases and J dropped 2; count of bases not matched to a gene: 11. CDR3 nucleotides: TGTGCCAGCAGTTCCCCGGTGGGTAGCGGGACCTACAATGAGCAGTTCTTC. It yields the protein CASSSPVGSGTYNEQFF.

This clone has more than one count but fewer than ten. The rearrangement links TRBV19 to TRBJ1-4; D gene unclear. The CDR3 runs to 16 residues. V lost 4 bases, J lost 3 bases, and 15 bases lay in between. Germline values: CDR1 LNHDA, CDR2 SQIVND (reference sequence). CDR3 sequence reads: CASSKSAVQSNEKLFF. Written as DNA, the CDR3 is TGTGCCAGTAGTAAAAGCGCGGTACAGTCTAATGAAAAACTGTTTTTT.

This clone was seen only once. V and J are TRBV27 and TRBJ2-3, with D possibly TRBD2 on 6 matching bases. V shed 6 bases and J shed 5 bases, with 12 bases lying between them. CDR1 MNHEY and CDR2 SMNVEV come from the germline V gene (reference sequence). This CDR3 region has 13 residues. CDR3 protein: CASRGGSVDTQYF. As DNA, the CDR3 is TGTGCCAGCAGGGGGGGTTCCGTAGATACGCAGTATTTT.

The genes are TRBV5-4 and TRBJ2-1, with 8 bases lining up with TRBD2. The CDR3 is 16 residues long. Germline loops: CDR1 SGHNT, CDR2 YYREEE (reference sequence). The junction had 12 bases not matched to a gene; V was cut back by 5 bases and J by 5 bases. CDR3 nucleotide sequence: TGTGCCAGCAGGCTCCCAGGGGCGGGAGGTGACAATGAGCAGTTCTTC. This translates into CASRLPGAGGDNEQFF.

This chain links TRBV18 with TRBJ1-1; 7 positions agree with TRBD1. The CDR3 contains 14 residues. Germline V gene lookup returns CDR1 KGHSH and CDR2 LQKENI. Unmatched junction bases numbered 4, after V lost 4 bases and J lost 2 bases. CDR3 protein: CASSLGTVNTEAFF. The CDR3 nucleotides are TGTGCCAGCTCACTGGGGACAGTCAACACTGAAGCTTTCTTT.

V and J are TRBV5-1 and TRBJ1-4; TRBD1 aligns across 7 bases. The CDR3 has 19 amino acids. The trim removed 1 base at V and 0 bases at J, leaving 12 bases unmatched. Germline CDR1 reads SGHRS; CDR2 reads YFSETQ. CDR3 in DNA: TGCGCCAGCAGCTTGAGAGGGGGCTCCCATACTGCAACTAATGAAAAACTGTTTTTT. This translates into CASSLRGGSHTATNEKLFF.

This clone occurred once. V and J are TRBV11-2 and TRBJ2-7; the D is unclear. The CDR3 is 14 residues long. In germline, CDR1 is SGHAT, CDR2 FQNNGV. V was trimmed by 4 bases and J by 6 bases, leaving 16 bases between them. The CDR3 coding sequence is TGTGCCAGCAGCTACCGCGTAGGGCCGGGCGAGCAGTACTTC. Amino acid sequence: CASSYRVGPGEQYF. Together with reference TRBV11-2 and TRBJ2-7, the CDR3 gives the full variable domain: EAGVAQSPRYKIIEKRQSVAFWCNPISGHATLYWYQQILGQGPKLLIQFQNNGVVDDSQLPKDRFSAERLKGVDSTLKIQPAKLEDSAVYLCASSYRVGPGEQYFGPGTRLTVT.

The chain carries TRBV18 and TRBJ2-7; D possibly matches TRBD1 or TRBD2 (5 bases each). CDR3 length: 16 residues. Trimming removed 0 bases at V and 3 bases at J, with 15 bases between. Germline V gives CDR1 KGHSH, CDR2 LQKENI. The CDR3 nucleotides read TGTGCCAGCTCACCACCATTGGGAGACAGCCACTACGAGCAGTACTTC. Its translation is CASSPPLGDSHYEQYF.

The chain uses TRBV6-5 and TRBJ2-2, with D uncertain. The germline CDR1 and CDR2 sequences are MNHEY and SVGAGI. This CDR3 has 15 residues. The V and J ends lost 6 bases and 0 bases respectively, with 11 bases between them. The CDR3 coding sequence is TGTGCCAGCAGACGCGCCATCGCGAACACCGGGGAGCTGTTTTTT. It yields the protein CASRRAIANTGELFF.

This chain joins TRBV6-6 and TRBJ1-3; D unresolved. CDR3 size: 12 residues. CDR1 MNHNY and CDR2 SVGAGI come from the germline V gene (reference sequence). V was cut by 6 bases and J by 4 bases, with 7 bases left in between. CDR3 sequence reads: CASSLSGNTIYF. The CDR3 DNA is TGTGCCAGCAGCCTTTCGGGAAACACCATATATTTT.

V gene TRBV5-1 combines with J gene TRBJ2-7; 8 nucleotides line up with TRBD2. Germline loops: CDR1 SGHRS, CDR2 YFSETQ. Trimming at V came to 4 bases and at J to 11 bases, leaving 14 bases not matched to a gene. The CDR3 is made up of 14 amino acids. CDR3 DNA sequence: TGCGCCAGCAGCCCCGGAGGAAATAGCGGGAAGAAGTACTTC. Protein: CASSPGGNSGKKYF. The full variable domain, with the rest looked up from reference TRBV5-1 and TRBJ2-7, is KAGVTQTPRYLIKTRGQQVTLSCSPISGHRSVSWYQQTPGQGLQFLFEYFSETQRNKGNFPGRFSGRQFSNSRSEMNVSTLELGDSALYLCASSPGGNSGKKYFGPGTRLTVT.

This clone appeared once. This chain joins TRBV7-8 and TRBJ2-1; 9 positions agree with TRBD2. Germline V lookup: CDR1 SGHVS, CDR2 FQNEAQ. V was clipped by 4 bases and J by 3 bases; unmatched bases: 7. CDR3 length equals 16 residues. DNA for the CDR3: TGTGCCAGCAGCTCCTGGACTAGCGAATACTACAATGAGCAGTTCTTC. It codes for CASSSWTSEYYNEQFF.